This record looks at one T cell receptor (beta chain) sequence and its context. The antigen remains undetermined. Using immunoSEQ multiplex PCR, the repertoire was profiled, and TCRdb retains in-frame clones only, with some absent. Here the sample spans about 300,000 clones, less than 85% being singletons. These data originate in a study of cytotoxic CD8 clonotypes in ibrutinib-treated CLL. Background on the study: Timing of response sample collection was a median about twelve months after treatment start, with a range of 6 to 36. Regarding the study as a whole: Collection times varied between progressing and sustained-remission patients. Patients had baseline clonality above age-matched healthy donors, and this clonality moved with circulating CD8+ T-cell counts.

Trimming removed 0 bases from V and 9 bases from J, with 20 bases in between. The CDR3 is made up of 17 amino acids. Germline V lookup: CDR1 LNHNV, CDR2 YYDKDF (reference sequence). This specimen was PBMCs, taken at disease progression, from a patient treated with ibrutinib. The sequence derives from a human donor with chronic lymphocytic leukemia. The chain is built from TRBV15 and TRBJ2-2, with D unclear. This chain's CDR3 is CATSRDLFGRLGRELFF. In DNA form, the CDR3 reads TGTGCCACCAGCAGAGACCTTTTTGGCAGGCTAGGGCGGGAGCTGTTTTTT.